Listed below are T cell receptor beta chains from one sample, sequenced in a study of T cells after yellow fever vaccination. One entry per CDR3 protein results from TCRdb running MiXCR on the 5' RACE reads. In the table there are about 350,000 distinct CDR3 sequences, about 4% of which are singletons. This specimen was PBMCs, taken 5 days after the yellow fever booster vaccination. These receptors originate from a man between 18 and 35 years old who received the YFV17D yellow fever vaccine. The CDR3 runs from the conserved cysteine through the conserved F or W. A D gene is named only where the DNA matches it firmly. A clone size is listed for some rows: how often the clone was seen (once, few, many), or a class if it is expanded.

clone size: many
J gene: TRBJ1-3
D gene: NA
V gene: TRBV20-1
CDR3 DNA: TGCAGTGCTCGGGCTGGAAACACCATATATTTT
CDR3 protein: CSARAGNTIYF

clone size: NA
J gene: TRBJ2-2
D gene: NA
V gene: TRBV20-1
CDR3 DNA: TGCAGTGCAGGCTCAGGGAGCACCGGGGAGCTGTTTTTT
CDR3 protein: CSAGSGSTGELFF

clone size: many
J gene: TRBJ2-3
D gene: NA
V gene: TRBV20-1
CDR3 DNA: TGCAGTGCGAACGACCCTGGAGACACAGATACGCAGTATTTT
CDR3 protein: CSANDPGDTDTQYF

clone size: NA
J gene: TRBJ1-1
D gene: NA
V gene: TRBV7-6
CDR3 DNA: TGTGCCAGCAGCGCACAGACAGGAGACTTGAGGACTGAAGCTTTCTTT
CDR3 protein: CASSAQTGDLRTEAFF

clone size: few
J gene: TRBJ1-1
D gene: NA
V gene: TRBV12-3/TRBV12-4
CDR3 DNA: TGTGCCAGCAGTCCCCTAAAGTCCCACACTGAAGCTTTCTTT
CDR3 protein: CASSPLKSHTEAFF

clone size: NA
J gene: TRBJ2-2
D gene: NA
V gene: TRBV12-3/TRBV12-4
CDR3 DNA: TGTGCCAGCAACCCGCTGGGTATTACCGGGGAGCTGTTTTTT
CDR3 protein: CASNPLGITGELFF

clone size: NA
J gene: TRBJ2-1
D gene: TRBD1
V gene: TRBV25-1
CDR3 DNA: TGTGCCAGCAGTGAATTGGGGACAGGGGGGAATGAGCAGTTCTTC
CDR3 protein: CASSELGTGGNEQFF

clone size: NA
J gene: TRBJ1-1
D gene: NA
V gene: TRBV11-2
CDR3 DNA: TGTGCCAGCAGCCCCGGAGGGGGGTATCTCATGAACACTGAAGCTTTCTTT
CDR3 protein: CASSPGGGYLMNTEAFF

clone size: many
J gene: TRBJ2-7
D gene: NA
V gene: TRBV20-1
CDR3 DNA: TGCAGTGCTAGAGATACCGGGACACTCACCTACGAGCAGTACTTC
CDR3 protein: CSARDTGTLTYEQYF

clone size: few
J gene: TRBJ2-5
D gene: TRBD2
V gene: TRBV20-1
CDR3 DNA: TGCAGTGCTCTAGCGGTTGGGGCACAAGAGACCCAGTACTTC
CDR3 protein: CSALAVGAQETQYF

clone size: few
J gene: TRBJ2-1
D gene: NA
V gene: TRBV20-1
CDR3 DNA: TGCAGTGCTAGAGGACCACGGGCCAAGCGGTGGGGCTCCTACAATGAGCAGTTCTTC
CDR3 protein: CSARGPRAKRWGSYNEQFF

clone size: NA
J gene: TRBJ2-2
D gene: NA
V gene: TRBV7-2
CDR3 DNA: TGTGCCAGCAGCTCCCTAGGGGGGAACACCGGGGAGCTGTTTTTT
CDR3 protein: CASSSLGGNTGELFF

clone size: few
J gene: TRBJ1-6
D gene: NA
V gene: TRBV4-2
CDR3 DNA: TGTGCCAGCAGCAGGGACAAAAGCTCCTATAATTCACCCCTCCACTTT
CDR3 protein: CASSRDKSSYNSPLHF

clone size: many
J gene: TRBJ2-1
D gene: TRBD2
V gene: TRBV6-2/TRBV6-3
CDR3 DNA: TGTGCCAGCAGAAAGACTAGCGGGGTCGGCTACAATGAGCAGTTCTTC
CDR3 protein: CASRKTSGVGYNEQFF

clone size: many
J gene: TRBJ2-2
D gene: NA
V gene: TRBV14
CDR3 DNA: TGTGCCAGCAGCCAATACGGCCTCAGAGCACCGACCGGGGAGCTGTTTTTT
CDR3 protein: CASSQYGLRAPTGELFF

clone size: few
J gene: TRBJ2-2
D gene: TRBD2
V gene: TRBV4-3
CDR3 DNA: TGCGCCAGCAGCCAAGGCCGACTAGCGGGTCTTTCCGGGGAGCTGTTTTTT
CDR3 protein: CASSQGRLAGLSGELFF